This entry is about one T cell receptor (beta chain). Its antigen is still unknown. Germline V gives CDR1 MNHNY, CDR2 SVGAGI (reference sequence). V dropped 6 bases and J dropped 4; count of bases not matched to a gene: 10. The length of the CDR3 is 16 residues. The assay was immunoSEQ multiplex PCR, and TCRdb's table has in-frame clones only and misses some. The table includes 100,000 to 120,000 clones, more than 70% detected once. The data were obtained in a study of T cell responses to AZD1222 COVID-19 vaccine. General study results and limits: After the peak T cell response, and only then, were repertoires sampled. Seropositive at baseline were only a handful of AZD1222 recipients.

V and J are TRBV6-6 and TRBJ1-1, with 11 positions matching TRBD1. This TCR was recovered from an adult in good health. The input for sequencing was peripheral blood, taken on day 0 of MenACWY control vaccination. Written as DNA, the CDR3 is TGTGCCAGCAGACACGGACAGGGGGCGTCCGGCACTGAAGCTTTCTTT. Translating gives CASRHGQGASGTEAFF.